This T cell receptor beta chain was captured in a study of blood T cell repertoires in COVID-19. The CDR3 is made up of 18 amino acids. Trimming left V 5 bases short and J 1 base short, with 24 bases between. CDR1 is MNHNY and CDR2 is SVGAGI in the germline V gene (reference sequence). The data were produced by immunoSEQ multiplex PCR, yet TCRdb's version contains in-frame clones alone and is incomplete. The sample shows 150,000 to 200,000 clones, approximately 91% of them seen only once. The clonotype originates from a woman under 30 who had recovered from COVID-19. The chain is built from TRBV6-6 and TRBJ2-7, with a tentative D call TRBD2 (6 bases). Sample: PBMCs or T cells enriched from blood (not recorded which). CDR3 sequence reads: CASSRTRSPPGDSYEQYF. In nucleotides, the CDR3 is TGTGCCAGCAGTCGGACGCGATCGCCCCCGGGGGATTCCTACGAGCAGTACTTC.